This T cell receptor (beta chain) emerged from a study of regulatory T cells in long-lasting Graves disease. Unmatched junction bases numbered 5, after V lost 2 bases and J lost 3 bases. This CDR3 has 15 amino acids. Germline V lookup: CDR1 SGHDT, CDR2 YYEEEE. With iRepertoire HTBI primers and Arm-PCR of CDR3 regions, TCR beta libraries were built. TCRdb redid the calling of the multiplex PCR reads with MiXCR, one entry per CDR3 protein. The table has over 200,000 distinct CDR3 sequences, 15% to 20% seen once. Time point here: newly diagnosed GD, antithyroid drugs for less than 3 months. The TCR library was prepared using RNA isolated from PBMCs. These sequences were also reported in another study, on T cells in Graves' hyperthyroidism and ophthalmopathy. From that report: Model output signaled ophthalmopathy a median approximately 6.2 months ahead of onset.

The source of this sequence is a woman in her twenties or thirties with Graves disease. Sequencing was performed on peripheral blood mononuclear cells (PBMCs), taken at new diagnosis, from a patient treated with antithyroid drugs. This chain links TRBV5-6 with TRBJ2-1; 7 bases agree with TRBD2. This chain's CDR3 is CASSLGSGVYNEQFF. The CDR3 DNA is TGTGCCAGCAGCTTAGGGAGCGGGGTCTACAATGAGCAGTTCTTC. The full variable domain, completed using reference TRBV5-6 and TRBJ2-1, is DAGVTQSPTHLIKTRGQQVTLRCSPKSGHDTVSWYQQALGQGPQFIFQYYEEEERQRGNFPDRFSGHQFPNYSSELNVNALLLGDSALYLCASSLGSGVYNEQFFGPGTRLTVL.